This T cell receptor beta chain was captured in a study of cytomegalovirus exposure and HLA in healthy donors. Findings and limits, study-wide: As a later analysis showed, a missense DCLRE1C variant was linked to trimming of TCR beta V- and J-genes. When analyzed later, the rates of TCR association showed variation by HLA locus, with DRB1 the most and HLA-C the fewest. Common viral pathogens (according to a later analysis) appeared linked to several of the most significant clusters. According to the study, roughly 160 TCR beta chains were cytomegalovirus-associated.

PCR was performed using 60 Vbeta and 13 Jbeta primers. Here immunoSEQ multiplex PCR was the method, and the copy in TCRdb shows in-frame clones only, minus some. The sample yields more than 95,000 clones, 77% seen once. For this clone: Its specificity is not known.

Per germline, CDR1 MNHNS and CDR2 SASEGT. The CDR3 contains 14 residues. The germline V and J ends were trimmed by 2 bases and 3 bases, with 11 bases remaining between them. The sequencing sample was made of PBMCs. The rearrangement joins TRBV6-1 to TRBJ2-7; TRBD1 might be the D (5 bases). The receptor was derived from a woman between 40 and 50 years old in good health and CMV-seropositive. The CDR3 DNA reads TGTGCCAGCAGTGAAATATCAGGGCTCTACGAGCAGTACTTC. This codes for CASSEISGLYEQYF.